These 8 T cell receptor beta chains were all obtained from the same sample, sequenced in a study of blood T cells in healthy people across ages. Combining a sample-barcoded 5' primer with a J-beta primer mix, a second PCR ran for roughly 7 to 12 cycles. TCRdb reprocessed the 5' RACE reads via MiXCR and lists one record per CDR3 protein. This sample has about 1.4 million distinct CDR3 sequences, with 59% found just once. The sample comprised blood. The receptors shown here come from a young man in good health.

The J gene is TRBJ2-4, the V gene TRBV10-3; 12 bases map to TRBD2. The DNA end is a closer match to TRBJ2-7, so the J assignment may be wrong. The germline V gene has CDR1 ENHRY and CDR2 SYGVKD. CDR3 length: 14 residues. The CDR3: CAIRRLAGAYEQYF. In DNA, the CDR3 is TGTGCCATCAGGCGACTAGCGGGAGCTTACGAGCAGTACTTC.

The genes are TRBV4-2 and TRBJ2-1, with D perhaps assigned TRBD1 or TRBD2 (7 bases each). The end of the DNA fits TRBJ2-7 better, so the J call may be wrong. Germline CDR1 LGHNA, CDR2 YNFKEQ. The CDR3 covers 18 residues. CDR3 region: CASSQDLAGGLPYNEQYF. CDR3 nucleotide sequence: TGTGCCAGCAGCCAAGATCTTGCAGGGGGACTACCTTACAATGAGCAGTACTTC.

This chain joins TRBV28 and TRBJ2-5; maybe TRBD2 (5 bases). CDR1 MDHEN and CDR2 SYDVKM come from the germline V gene. The CDR3 loop spans 11 amino acids. Trimming pared 8 bases from V and 11 bases from J, leaving 15 bases between. This chain's CDR3 is CASPLGDEQYF. In DNA, the CDR3 is TGTGCCAGCCCGCTCGGGGATGAGCAGTACTTC.

This clonotype was recorded a few times. The DNA for the CDR3 is TGCAGCGTTGAGTACCGTAATTGGGAAGGCTCCTACGAGCAGTACTTC. Protein: CSVEYRNWEGSYEQYF. The gene calls are TRBV29-1 and TRBJ2-4; D remains ambiguous. The J call is in doubt because the DNA end fits TRBJ2-7 better. The CDR3 covers 16 residues. Germline lookup yields CDR1 SQVTM and CDR2 ANQGSEA.

V is TRBV29-1 and J is TRBJ2-6; no firm D call. The CDR3 totals 13 residues. Per the germline V gene, CDR1 is SQVTM and CDR2 is ANQGSEA. Trimming pared 4 bases from V and 0 bases from J, leaving 4 bases between. The CDR3 protein is CSVACSGANVLTF. The DNA of the CDR3 is TGCAGCGTTGCCTGCTCTGGGGCCAACGTCCTGACTTTC.

The genes are TRBV7-6 and TRBJ1-2, with 8 bases lining up with TRBD1. Trimming cost V 5 bases and J 7 bases; bases outside gene matches: 9. The CDR3 is made up of 14 amino acids. Germline V gives CDR1 SGHVS, CDR2 FNYEAQ. In DNA form, the CDR3 reads TGTGCCAGCAGCGCCGAGACAGGGGCGGGTGGCTACACCTTC. Its protein product is CASSAETGAGGYTF.

The V gene is TRBV7-2, the J gene TRBJ2-3; D gene uncertain. Germline V CDR1 and CDR2: SGHTA, FQGNSA. The germline V and J ends were trimmed by 6 bases and 6 bases, with 13 bases remaining between them. CDR3 length: 13 amino acids. The CDR3: CASSLQPGDTQYF. The DNA for the CDR3 is TGTGCCAGCAGTCTTCAACCCGGGGATACGCAGTATTTT.

The rearrangement joins TRBV5-1 to TRBJ2-7; 9 nucleotides line up with TRBD2. J was trimmed by 3 bases and V by 5 bases; bases with no gene match: 9. Germline values: CDR1 SGHRS, CDR2 YFSETQ. This CDR3 spans 15 amino acids. The CDR3 here is CASSSLTSGFYEQYF. For the CDR3, the DNA is TGCGCCAGCAGTTCCCTAACTAGCGGGTTCTACGAGCAGTACTTC.